This T cell receptor (beta chain) is drawn from a study of shared clonotypes between healthy human individuals. Study as a whole: Two women and three men aged 18 to 49 made up the donors. Study observations and caveats: A few donors shared approximately 5% of their naive CD4 clonotypes.

Germline CDR1 reads SQVTM; CDR2 reads ANQGSEA. The CDR3 runs 14 residues. V lost 4 bases, J lost 1 base, and 14 bases lay in between. This clone is a singleton in its sample. Its antigen is unidentified. CD45RO-negative cells were positively selected for CCR7, leaving out terminally differentiated effector memory CD45RA+ cells. Caucasian adults living in Nashville, Tennessee, provided all samples. Genomic DNA (from each subset) was split evenly across several immunoSEQ plates. Sequencing was performed with immunoSEQ multiplex PCR; in TCRdb, only in-frame clones are kept and a portion is missing. The sample lists approximately 2,000,000 clones, 80% to 95% seen once, with about 1.7% in the top ten.

This clonotype was sampled from a man younger than 35 in good health. Some clones in this sample may be carry-over from other donors' samples. The chain uses TRBV29-1 and TRBJ2-7; D ambiguous. The sample was naive CD8+ T cells from PBMCs. The CDR3 DNA reads TGCAGCGTTGTCTCCAAGACATATTCCTACGAGCAGTACTTC. Protein sequence: CSVVSKTYSYEQYF.